This T cell receptor beta chain was sequenced for a study of T cells after yellow fever vaccination. For the study at large: Those fractions that held only low numbers of cells were prepared using the SMART-Seq v4 Ultra Low Input RNA kit.

The CDR3 totals 16 residues. The germline gives CDR1 MNHEY, CDR2 SVGEGT. Trimming removed 0 bases from V and 5 bases from J, with 14 bases in between. This clonotype was detected only a few times. In TCRdb, the 5' RACE reads were re-called with MiXCR into one record per CDR3 protein. The sample contains approximately 30,000 distinct CDR3 sequences, approximately 4.4% of which appear only once. Here the sequenced sample was CD8+ T cells sorted from PBMCs, taken 5 days after the yellow fever booster vaccination. This chain links TRBV6-2 or TRBV6-3 with TRBJ2-1; tentatively, D is TRBD1 or TRBD2 (5 bases each). The clonotype comes from a man aged 25 to 40 who received the YFV17D yellow fever vaccine. CDR3 region: CASSYSIAGGDNEQFF. The CDR3 DNA reads as TGTGCCAGCAGTTACTCAATAGCTGGGGGAGACAATGAGCAGTTCTTC.